A single sample gave rise to the 9 T cell receptor beta chains below, sequenced in a study of T cells in Graves' hyperthyroidism and ophthalmopathy. Researchers amplified the TCR beta CDR3 regions from RNA transcripts. RT-PCR in the first round (using the HTBI primer set) targeted the TCR CDR3. Each CDR3 protein gets one entry after TCRdb re-called the multiplex PCR reads with MiXCR. This sample yields fewer than 750,000 distinct CDR3 sequences, of which 35% to 55% are seen a single time; more than 7% belongs to the top ten. Sequenced: peripheral blood or thyroid tissue (not recorded which). The receptors derive from a woman between 18 and 29 years old with Graves' hyperthyroidism.

This chain uses TRBV7-2 with TRBJ2-5; D is possibly TRBD1 or TRBD2 (5 bases each). CDR3 length equals 12 residues. Per germline, CDR1 SGHTA and CDR2 FQGNSA. With 5 bases removed from V and 5 bases from J, the gap between germline ends came to 9 bases. CDR3 nucleotides: TGTGCCAGCAGCCTAGGGGACGAGACCCAGTACTTC. It codes for CASSLGDETQYF.

The gene calls are TRBV7-3 and TRBJ1-2, with TRBD1 matching 7 bases. Per germline, CDR1 SGHTA and CDR2 FQGTGA. J gave up 14 bases and V 6 bases, and 12 bases lay outside the gene matches. CDR3 size: 12 residues. The CDR3: CASRTMTGLWTF. CDR3 sequence (DNA): TGTGCCAGCAGGACTATGACAGGGCTGTGGACCTTC.

This chain connects TRBV7-2 to TRBJ2-7; 8 positions match TRBD1. Looked up from germline, CDR1 is SGHTA and CDR2 is FQGNSA. This CDR3 spans 13 amino acids. The CDR3 DNA sequence: TGTGCTAGAGCAACAGGGGGGTACTACGAGCAGTACTTC. Its translation: CARATGGYYEQYF.

V is TRBV11-2 and J is TRBJ1-1; D is perhaps TRBD1 (5 bases). This CDR3 is built from 13 residues. In germline, CDR1 is SGHAT, CDR2 FQNNGV. Trimming left V 8 bases short and J 1 base short, with 11 bases between. CDR3 bases: TGTGCCAGCGAGGGAGGGACGAACACTGAAGCTTTCTTT. The encoded protein is CASEGGTNTEAFF.

The chain joins TRBV4-3 to TRBJ2-7, with D possibly being TRBD1 (6 bases). This CDR3 contains 17 residues. Per germline, CDR1 LGHNA and CDR2 YSLEER. The V end was cut by 0 bases, the J end by 2 bases, with 17 bases between. The CDR3 sequence: CASSQEVRTVFTYEQYF. The CDR3 bases are TGCGCCAGCAGCCAAGAAGTGAGGACAGTCTTCACCTACGAGCAGTACTTC.

This clonotype has a count of ten or more. The junction differs from germline at one of its ends, possibly a read error. This chain connects TRBV2 to TRBJ2-7, with D tentatively TRBD1 (6 bases). The CDR3 consists of 13 residues. Germline values: CDR1 SNHLY, CDR2 FYNNEI. The DNA of the CDR3 is TGTGCCAGCGGTGACAGGACCCCCTCCGAGCAGTACTTC. This translates into CASGDRTPSEQYF. Using reference TRBV2 and TRBJ2-7 for the parts outside the CDR3, the full variable domain is EPEVTQTPSHQVTQMGQEVILRCVPISNHLYFYWYRQILGQKVEFLVSFYNNEISEKSEIFDDQFSVERPDGSNFTLKIRSTKLEDSAMYFCASGDRTPSEQYFGPGTRLTVT.

The chain employs TRBV5-1 and TRBJ2-7; 10 bases agree with TRBD1. The germline CDR1 and CDR2 sequences are SGHRS and YFSETQ. V was pared by 2 bases and J by 3 bases, with 8 bases of the junction left unmatched. This CDR3 contains 16 residues. Here the CDR3 DNA reads TGCGCCAGCAGCTTCGGACAGGGGGGAGTAAACTACGAGCAGTACTTC. Translated, it gives CASSFGQGGVNYEQYF.

The chain carries TRBV5-1 and TRBJ2-7; D unclear. The CDR3 sequence is 14 residues long. V was clipped by 0 bases and J by 7 bases, with 14 bases between them. Germline V gene sequence: CDR1 SGHRS, CDR2 YFSETQ. The CDR3 spells CASSLASLSDEQYF. Written as DNA, the CDR3 is TGCGCCAGCAGCTTGGCGTCGCTGAGCGATGAGCAGTACTTC.

This clonotype was seen repeatedly, ten times or more. The CDR3 region is CSATQGLAGGYEQYF. The CDR3 coding sequence is TGCAGTGCCACACAAGGACTAGCGGGGGGCTACGAGCAGTACTTC. V and J are TRBV20-1 and TRBJ2-7; 14 bases align to TRBD2. This CDR3 is built from 15 residues. Germline CDR1 reads DFQATT; CDR2 reads SNEGSKA (reference sequence). V was pared by 6 bases and J by 3 bases, with 7 bases of the junction left unmatched.